The source of this T cell receptor (beta chain) is a study of PD-L1 blockade in urothelial cancer. For the study at large: Administration of atezolizumab to patients began around 2014, at 1,200 mg intravenously every 3 weeks.

Profiling relied on immunoSEQ multiplex PCR, and the TCRdb table lists in-frame clones only, not all of them. The profile shows some 41,000 clones, more than 70% of them singletons. The CDR3 contains 13 residues. Deletions cut 0 bases from V and 6 bases from J, with 8 bases between. Per germline, CDR1 MNHNS and CDR2 SASEGT. The chain employs TRBV6-1 and TRBJ1-2; perhaps TRBD1 as D (5 bases). The clonotype comes from an elderly man with urothelial cancer. The input for sequencing was PBMCs, taken around atezolizumab (anti-PD-L1) treatment. This CDR3 is CASSEAGADGYTF. The CDR3 DNA reads TGTGCCAGCAGTGAAGCTGGGGCTGATGGCTACACCTTC.